This TCR beta chain was recorded in a study of T cell repertoires in cytomegalovirus infection. In TCRdb, the reads were re-called with MiXCR into one record per CDR3 protein. The data hold around 100,000 distinct CDR3 sequences, with around 40% observed a single time. This clonotype has more than one count but fewer than ten. Antigen specificity is unknown. Deletions cut 3 bases from V and 3 bases from J, with 12 bases between. Germline CDR1 is WSHSY and CDR2 is SAAADI. This CDR3 region has 14 residues. Material: CD8+ T cells from cultured PBMCs, obtained from culture after CMV antigen stimulation. This TCR was sampled from a human donor in good health (CMV status not recorded). Some clones in this sample may be carry-over from other donors' samples. This chain uses TRBV10-2 with TRBJ2-7, with D unresolved. The CDR3 sequence is CASSDGINYYEQYF. Here the CDR3 DNA reads TGCGCCAGCAGTGATGGGATAAATTACTACGAGCAGTACTTC.